This T cell receptor beta chain was identified in a study of CD8+ T cells in alopecia areata. Study as a whole: Treated patients were given 5 to 10 mg oral tofacitinib twice daily. The protocol delivered tofacitinib for 6 to 18 months, then withdrew it for 6 months. General study results and limits: Elevated clonality characterized lesional scalp relative to normal scalp, particularly in alopecia totalis/universalis. Among patients, TCR sharing was less clear than in mice, a difference possibly due in part to HLA diversity in the patient population.

Individuals with alopecia areata gave both lesional scalp punch biopsies and peripheral blood for collection. The V end was cut by 4 bases, the J end by 7 bases, with 5 bases between. Germline V gene data show CDR1 as MDHEN and CDR2 as SYDVKM. CDR3 length: 11 residues. In each case, RNA was isolated and then reverse transcribed into cDNA as the sequencing template. Sequencing used immunoSEQ multiplex PCR; TCRdb keeps in-frame clones, though not all of them. The repertoire holds 10,000 to 15,000 clones, with roughly 50% as singletons. As regards this clone: The antigen remains undetermined.

The rearrangement uses TRBV28 and TRBJ2-1; D gene unclear. Sequencing was performed on skin. This receptor was taken from a human donor with alopecia areata. CDR3 in amino acids: CASSYENEQFF. CDR3 bases: TGTGCCAGCAGTTATGAGAATGAGCAGTTCTTC.